This T cell receptor beta chain was profiled in a study of cytomegalovirus exposure and HLA in healthy donors. Findings and caveats of the study: In a later analysis, donors in an Asian-associated ancestry cluster reportedly had fewer N-insertions in productive TCRs than the cohort mean. V segments that were indistinguishable, TRBV6-2 and TRBV6-3 among them, were omitted from analysis. Researchers reported from a later analysis that most CMV-associated TCR beta chains appeared HLA-restricted.

There are 15 residues in the CDR3. Unmatched junction bases numbered 5, after V lost 2 bases and J lost 4 bases. The germline V gene encodes CDR1 MNHNY and CDR2 SVGAGI (reference sequence). As regards this clone: The antigen is undetermined.

The PCR contained 60 Vbeta and 13 Jbeta primers. Using immunoSEQ multiplex PCR, the repertoire was profiled, and TCRdb retains in-frame clones only, with some absent. Of fewer than 80,000 clones in the sample, about 78% were seen once. Sequencing was done on a sample of PBMCs. The chain has TRBV6-6 and TRBJ2-1; TRBD2 agrees at 7 bases. The clonotype originates from a man younger than 30 in good health and CMV-seronegative. CDR3 loop: CASSYERGSYNEQFF. The CDR3, as DNA: TGTGCCAGCAGTTACGAGCGGGGATCATACAATGAGCAGTTCTTC.